This T cell receptor (beta chain) comes out of a study of identical twins. With no exceptions, donors were healthy Caucasians. Broader study findings: Out-of-frame alpha sequences common to twins exhibited a surplus of low generation probability.

On this clonotype itself: Its specificity is not known.

The junction had 8 bases not matched to a gene; V was cut back by 3 bases and J by 4 bases. The germline V gene has CDR1 MGHRA and CDR2 YSYEKL. This CDR3 contains 15 residues. From the 5' RACE reads, TCRdb called clonotypes with MiXCR, one entry per CDR3 protein. Among more than 200,000 distinct CDR3 sequences listed, around a tenth were seen once. Sequencing was done on a sample of memory (CD45RO+) T cells sorted from blood. V and J are TRBV4-1 and TRBJ1-2; 7 bases agree with TRBD1. The sequence was obtained from a woman younger than 30 in good health. This CDR3 reads CASSHGRQGSYGYTF. In DNA, the CDR3 is TGCGCCAGCAGCCACGGACGACAGGGAAGCTATGGCTACACCTTC.